The entry below gives a single TCR beta chain sequence along with its context. Its antigen is undetermined. The table came from immunoSEQ multiplex PCR; TCRdb's copy has only in-frame clones and leaves some out. The profile shows roughly 81,000 clones, over 85% of them singletons. The cohort excluded patients with autoimmune disease history or systemic immunosuppression. At baseline, cycle 4 day 1, and cycle 7 day 1, blood was sampled. The record originates from a study of OX40 agonist ivuxolimab in advanced cancers. Overall study context: Ivuxolimab, an agonistic anti-OX40 (CD134) antibody, was given to patients. Overall study results and limits: Doses of 0.1 to 3.0 mg/kg were accompanied by clonal expansion of CD4+ and CD8+ blood T cells by week 6.

The V segment lost 6 bases and the J segment 4 bases; nucleotides outside the gene matches: 9. Germline CDR1 is SQVTM and CDR2 is ANQGSEA. The CDR3 has 14 residues. V is TRBV29-1 and J is TRBJ2-7; 10 bases are a match to TRBD1. This specimen was CD4+ or CD8+ T cells sorted from blood, taken in a trial of the OX40 agonist ivuxolimab. The clonotype originates from an adult with an advanced solid tumor such as melanoma, head and neck, liver or kidney cancer. As DNA, the CDR3 is TGCAGCGTAACCCCCGGACAGGGGGGGTACGAGCAGTACTTC. Amino acids: CSVTPGQGGYEQYF.